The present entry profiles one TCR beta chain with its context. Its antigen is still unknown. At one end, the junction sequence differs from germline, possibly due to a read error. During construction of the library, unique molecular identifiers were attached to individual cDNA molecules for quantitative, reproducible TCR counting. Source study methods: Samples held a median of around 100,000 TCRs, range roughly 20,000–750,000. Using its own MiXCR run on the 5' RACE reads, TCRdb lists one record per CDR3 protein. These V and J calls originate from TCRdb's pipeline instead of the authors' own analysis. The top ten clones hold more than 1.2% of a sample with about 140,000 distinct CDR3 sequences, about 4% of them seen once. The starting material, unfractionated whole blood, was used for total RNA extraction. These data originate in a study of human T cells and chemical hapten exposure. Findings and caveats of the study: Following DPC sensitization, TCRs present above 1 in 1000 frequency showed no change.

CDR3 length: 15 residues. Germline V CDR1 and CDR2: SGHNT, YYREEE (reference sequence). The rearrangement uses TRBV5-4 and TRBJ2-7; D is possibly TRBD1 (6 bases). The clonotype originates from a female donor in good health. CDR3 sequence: CASSAIQGKPYEKYF. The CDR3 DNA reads TGTGCCAGCAGCGCAATACAGGGAAAGCCCTACGAGAAGTACTTC.